The next 20 T cell receptor beta chains were all read from a single sample in a study of identical twins. MiXCR, run by TCRdb on the 5' RACE reads, gives a single entry per CDR3 protein. The sample holds 700,000 or so distinct CDR3 sequences; around 20% are singletons and the top ten take roughly 4%. The data were also submitted as part of a second study, on T cells expressing NK-cell markers.

Sequenced material: PBMCs. The receptors here all came from a woman under 30 in good health.

In nucleotides, the CDR3 is TGTGCCAGCAGCTTGGGACAAAATGGAGCTTTCTTT. It codes for CASSLGQNGAFF. V usage is TRBV5-6 and J usage is TRBJ1-1, with no clear D. Deletions cut 0 bases from V and 10 bases from J, with 10 bases between. Germline assignment: CDR1 SGHDT and CDR2 YYEEEE. This CDR3 contains 12 residues.

This clonotype was detected a few times. The chain employs TRBV9 and TRBJ1-3, with D maybe TRBD1 (6 bases). The CDR3 totals 15 residues. The germline V gene encodes CDR1 SGDLS and CDR2 YYNGEE. V lost 4 bases, J lost 0 bases, and 11 bases lay in between. The CDR3 nucleotides are TGTGCCAGCAGCCCCGGACAGTCCTCTGGAAACACCATATATTTT. This gives the protein CASSPGQSSGNTIYF.

J is TRBJ2-1 and V is TRBV27, with 11 nucleotides matching TRBD1. The CDR3 loop spans 15 amino acids. In germline, CDR1 is MNHEY, CDR2 SMNVEV (reference sequence). V was pared by 3 bases and J by 6 bases, with 4 bases of the junction left unmatched. For the CDR3, the DNA is TGTGCCAGCAGTTTCCCGGGACAGGGGGTCAATGAGCAGTTCTTC. This translates into CASSFPGQGVNEQFF.

This clonotype has ten or more counts. The chain has TRBV6-5 and TRBJ2-3; 9 bases match TRBD2. Germline V gene data show CDR1 as MNHEY and CDR2 as SVGAGI. This CDR3 is built from 15 residues. After removal of 4 bases from V and 0 bases from J, the junction contained 2 bases not matched to a gene. The CDR3 DNA reads TGTGCCAGCAGTTCTCTAGCGGGGAGCACAGATACGCAGTATTTT. It yields the protein CASSSLAGSTDTQYF.

In this sample, this clonotype turned up a few times. The genes are TRBV7-9 and TRBJ1-2; D may be TRBD1 (5 bases). Germline assignment: CDR1 SEHNR and CDR2 FQNEAQ (reference sequence). Trimming cost V 2 bases and J 4 bases, with 17 bases left between them. CDR3 size: 16 residues. CDR3 coding DNA: TGTGCCAGCAGCTTAAGAGGAGGGATTGACAGCTATGGCTACACCTTC. It translates to CASSLRGGIDSYGYTF.

The J gene is TRBJ2-7, the V gene TRBV20-1; unclear D gene. This CDR3 is 15 amino acids long. Germline CDR1 and CDR2: DFQATT and SNEGSKA (reference sequence). Trimming stripped 2 bases from V and 0 bases from J, with 14 bases between. The CDR3 is CSARSRHGSSYEQYF. DNA for the CDR3: TGCAGTGCTAGATCTCGACACGGCAGCTCCTACGAGCAGTACTTC.

This chain joins TRBV12-3 or TRBV12-4 and TRBJ1-4; no clear D gene. The CDR3 length is 13 residues. V gave up 5 bases and J gave up 8 bases, with 12 bases separating them. The DNA of the CDR3 is TGTGCCAGCAGTCCGGATTCGAGGGAAAAACTGTTTTTT. Its protein is CASSPDSREKLFF.

This clonotype was seen at least ten times. V and J are TRBV12-3 or TRBV12-4 and TRBJ2-6; no clear D gene. The ends were cut back, 7 bases at V and 2 bases at J, with 3 bases in the middle. This CDR3 spans 12 amino acids. DNA for the CDR3: TGTGCCAGCAACCCTGGGGCCAACGTCCTGACTTTC. It encodes CASNPGANVLTF.

This clonotype was detected a few times. This chain joins TRBV12-3 or TRBV12-4 and TRBJ1-5, with D uncertain. CDR3 length: 14 amino acids. V was trimmed by 2 bases and J by 4 bases, leaving 9 bases between them. The chain's CDR3 is CASSLSSRNQPQHF. CDR3 coding DNA: TGTGCCAGCAGTTTAAGCTCCCGAAATCAGCCCCAGCATTTT.

This clonotype was observed a few times. The rearrangement joins TRBV15 to TRBJ1-6, with D possibly TRBD1 on 6 matching bases. The length of the CDR3 is 16 residues. The germline V gene has CDR1 LNHNV and CDR2 YYDKDF (reference sequence). V shed 4 bases and J shed 9 bases, with 19 bases lying between them. For the CDR3, the DNA is TGTGCCACCAGCAACCCTTACAGGGTTAGGTTTTCACCCCTCCACTTT. Encoded protein: CATSNPYRVRFSPLHF. The variable domain in full, with the rest retrieved from reference TRBV15 and TRBJ1-6, is DAMVIQNPRYQVTQFGKPVTLSCSQTLNHNVMYWYQQKSSQAPKLLFHYYDKDFNNEADTPDNFQSRRPNTSFCFLDIRSPGLGDTAMYLCATSNPYRVRFSPLHFGNGTRLTVT.

This clonotype was counted a few times. This chain uses TRBV5-5 with TRBJ2-1; 9 positions match TRBD2. The CDR3 totals 16 residues. CDR1 and CDR2 (germline): SGHKS, YYEKEE (reference sequence). With V trimmed by 2 bases and J by 3 bases, 6 bases remained unmatched. CDR3 sequence (DNA): TGTGCCAGCAGCTTCCAGCGGGAGGTCCGCTACAATGAGCAGTTCTTC. Protein product: CASSFQREVRYNEQFF.

V usage is TRBV20-1 and J usage is TRBJ2-1; D is perhaps TRBD2 (6 bases). The CDR3 runs 13 residues. From germline, CDR1 is DFQATT and CDR2 SNEGSKA (reference sequence). The V end lost 5 bases, the J end lost 6 bases, and 14 bases lay between the germline ends. For the CDR3, the DNA is TGCAGTGCTCTACGGGCAGCGGGCAATGAGCAGTTCTTC. It specifies CSALRAAGNEQFF.

This chain joins TRBV7-2 and TRBJ1-4; D call uncertain. Germline-derived CDR1 and CDR2 are SGHTA and FQGNSA. The ends were cut back, 3 bases at V and 3 bases at J, with 5 bases in the middle. This CDR3 is built from 13 residues. CDR3 sequence reads: CASSFAPNEKLFF. The DNA of the CDR3 is TGTGCCAGCAGCTTCGCCCCTAATGAAAAACTGTTTTTT. The full variable domain, in which reference TRBV7-2 and TRBJ1-4 provide the parts outside the CDR3, is GAGVSQSPSNKVTEKGKDVELRCDPISGHTALYWYRQSLGQGLEFLIYFQGNSAPDKSGLPSDRFSAERTGGSVSTLTIQRTQQEDSAVYLCASSFAPNEKLFFGSGTQLSVL.

This chain joins TRBV13 and TRBJ2-1; D is uncertain. This CDR3 is 12 amino acids long. Germline V lookup: CDR1 PRHDT, CDR2 FYEKMQ (reference sequence). V was clipped by 5 bases and J by 7 bases, with 9 bases between them. The CDR3 DNA follows: TGTGCCAGCAGCGTCCCCCGGAATGAGCAGTTCTTC. Protein product: CASSVPRNEQFF.

The rearrangement uses TRBV20-1 and TRBJ1-5; 10 nucleotides agree with TRBD1. Germline V lookup: CDR1 DFQATT, CDR2 SNEGSKA (reference sequence). With 6 bases clipped from V and 6 bases from J, the junction kept 8 bases outside the gene matches. The CDR3 has 14 residues. CDR3: CSARQGARGQPQHF. The CDR3 DNA reads as TGCAGTGCCAGACAGGGGGCACGAGGTCAGCCCCAGCATTTT.

This clonotype appeared a single time. This rearrangement joins TRBV19 to TRBJ2-1; 11 nucleotides agree with TRBD2. J gave up 7 bases and V 2 bases, and 4 bases lay outside the gene matches. The germline CDR1 and CDR2 sequences are LNHDA and SQIVND (reference sequence). The CDR3 sequence is 15 residues long. For the CDR3, the DNA is TGTGCCAGTAGTATAAGTCCTAGCGGGGGGAATGAGCAGTTCTTC. It specifies CASSISPSGGNEQFF.

This clonotype was seen a few times. This sequence joins TRBV6-2 or TRBV6-3 and TRBJ2-3; 7 nucleotides agree with TRBD2. Germline-derived CDR1 and CDR2 are MNHEY and SVGEGT. Germline trimming cut 2 bases from V and 0 bases from J; bases unmatched to any gene: 14. The CDR3 totals 19 residues. CDR3 amino acids: CASSYDGTRGRGSTDTQYF. DNA for the CDR3: TGTGCCAGCAGTTACGACGGTACTCGCGGGAGAGGTAGCACAGATACGCAGTATTTT.

V gene TRBV20-1 combines with J gene TRBJ2-1; 7 positions agree with TRBD1. V lost 6 bases to trimming and J lost 6 bases; unmatched junction nucleotides: 8. Germline V gives CDR1 DFQATT, CDR2 SNEGSKA (reference sequence). The CDR3 is 13 residues long. The CDR3 here is CSAAPPGGNEQFF. CDR3 in DNA: TGCAGTGCGGCTCCCCCAGGGGGCAATGAGCAGTTCTTC.

This clonotype was observed a few times. The chain has TRBV12-3 or TRBV12-4 and TRBJ2-5; TRBD2 agrees at 9 bases. V trimming: 8 bases; J trimming: 5 bases; junction bases outside the gene matches: 18. The CDR3 contains 17 residues. The DNA of the CDR3 is TGTGCCAGCCGACCGGGGGCGGGGGGGACCTTATTGGAGACCCAGTACTTC. Its protein is CASRPGAGGTLLETQYF.

V gene TRBV6-1 combines with J gene TRBJ2-5; tentatively, D is TRBD2 (6 bases). The CDR3 has 13 amino acids. Looked up from germline, CDR1 is MNHNS and CDR2 is SASEGT. Trimming removed 6 bases at V and 4 bases at J, with 12 bases between. CDR3 bases: TGTGCCAGCAGGGAGACTAGTCCAGAGACCCAGTACTTC. As protein: CASRETSPETQYF.